The 9 T cell receptor beta chains reported below all come from one sample, sequenced in a study of stem cell transplantation in POMP-related autoinflammatory disease. Here immunoSEQ multiplex PCR was the method, and the copy in TCRdb shows in-frame clones only, minus some. This sample carries under 9,500 clones, about nine tenths of them seen once, and the ten largest clones take over 10%. The input for sequencing was CD8+ T cells from PBMCs, taken after stem cell transplantation. These TCRs come from a human patient with POMP-related autoinflammation and immune dysregulation (PRAID). Some T cells may be supplied by the graft donor.

The chain employs TRBV2 and TRBJ2-3; 10 positions match TRBD2. CDR1 is SNHLY, CDR2 FYNNEI, per germline. This CDR3 is built from 14 residues. The junction had 2 bases not matched to a gene; V was cut back by 4 bases and J by 4 bases. The CDR3 DNA reads as TGTGCCAGCAGTGGAGCGGGGGGGCCAGATACGCAGTATTTT. Translating it yields CASSGAGGPDTQYF.

The rearrangement uses TRBV28 and TRBJ2-3; D possibly matches TRBD1 or TRBD2 (5 bases each). V was pared by 2 bases and J by 0 bases, with 18 bases between. The CDR3 loop spans 18 amino acids. CDR1 is MDHEN, CDR2 SYDVKM, per germline. CDR3 DNA: TGTGCCAGCAGTTTAAGCGGACTGATGACAGTTAGCACAGATACGCAGTATTTT. Its protein is CASSLSGLMTVSTDTQYF.

The genes are TRBV18 and TRBJ2-1, with D possibly TRBD2 on 5 matching bases. Trimming left V 3 bases short and J 8 bases short, with 11 bases between. Germline loops: CDR1 KGHSH, CDR2 LQKENI. CDR3 length: 13 amino acids. CDR3 nucleotide sequence: TGTGCCAGCTCACCCAAGCCCGGGGATGAGCAGTTCTTC. Encoded protein: CASSPKPGDEQFF.

This sequence joins TRBV18 and TRBJ2-5; either TRBD1 or TRBD2 may supply D (5 bases each). Trimming removed 2 bases at V and 5 bases at J, with 15 bases between. Germline assignment: CDR1 KGHSH and CDR2 LQKENI. The length of the CDR3 is 15 residues. CDR3 DNA: TGTGCCAGCTCACCAAGGGACGCATCTTGGGAGACCCAGTACTTC. Translating gives CASSPRDASWETQYF.

This chain joins TRBV19 and TRBJ2-4; D might be TRBD1 or TRBD2, each matching 5 bases. V dropped 3 bases and J dropped 6 bases, with 21 bases sitting between them. The germline CDR1 and CDR2 sequences are LNHDA and SQIVND (reference sequence). The CDR3 is 17 residues long. CDR3 amino acids: CASSIGDPRVVRNIQYF. Written as DNA, the CDR3 is TGTGCCAGTAGTATTGGGGACCCTAGGGTGGTGCGAAACATTCAGTACTTC.

The chain recombines TRBV6-1 with TRBJ1-5; D is unclear. Germline CDR1 reads MNHNS; CDR2 reads SASEGT. The CDR3 has 15 amino acids. The V end lost 3 bases, the J end lost 0 bases, and 9 bases lay between the germline ends. The CDR3 DNA is TGTGCCAGCAGTGACGGGCCGTATAGCAATCAGCCCCAGCATTTT. Its protein product is CASSDGPYSNQPQHF.

This chain's CDR3 is CASSLLGGVNEKLFF. The CDR3 DNA is TGTGCCAGCAGCCTCCTGGGGGGGGTCAATGAAAAACTGTTTTTT. The chain is built from TRBV6-5 and TRBJ1-4; D may be TRBD1 (5 bases). The V end lost 6 bases, the J end lost 5 bases, and 16 bases lay between the germline ends. From germline, CDR1 is MNHEY and CDR2 SVGAGI. The CDR3 contains 15 residues.

The table lists this clone with a count of one. The chain employs TRBV29-1 and TRBJ2-2; no clear D gene. With 0 bases removed from V and 2 bases from J, the gap between germline ends came to 7 bases. The germline gives CDR1 SQVTM, CDR2 ANQGSEA. CDR3 length equals 14 residues. CDR3: CSVEDLTNTGELFF. DNA of the CDR3: TGCAGCGTTGAAGATCTCACTAACACCGGGGAGCTGTTTTTT.

The chain has TRBV30 and TRBJ1-5; D unclear. There are 12 residues in the CDR3. Trimming pared 4 bases from V and 4 bases from J, leaving 8 bases between. Germline lookup yields CDR1 GTSNPN and CDR2 SVGIG (reference sequence). The CDR3 nucleotides read TGTGCCTGGAACGAGAGAAATCAGCCCCAGCATTTT. This gives the protein CAWNERNQPQHF.